The 10 T cell receptor beta chains below come from one sample, sequenced in a study of T cell responses to AZD1222 COVID-19 vaccine. The table came from immunoSEQ multiplex PCR; TCRdb's copy has only in-frame clones and leaves some out. The table records about 140,000 clones, around 91% of them present only once. Source: peripheral blood, taken 28 days after the second AZD1222 dose. These receptor sequences come from an adult who received the AZD1222 COVID-19 vaccine.

The V gene is TRBV7-8, the J gene TRBJ2-7, with TRBD1 matching 7 bases. The length of the CDR3 is 12 residues. CDR1 and CDR2 from the germline V gene are SGHVS and FQNEAQ. The V gene end was trimmed by 5 bases and the J gene end by 9 bases; junction bases not matched to a gene: 7. The CDR3 reads CASSQQRDRQYF. The CDR3 DNA sequence: TGTGCCAGCAGCCAACAACGGGACAGGCAGTACTTC.

This clone is labeled as medium-sized. The chain has TRBV10-3 and TRBJ2-7; 8 positions match TRBD1. The V segment lost 6 bases and the J segment 2 bases; nucleotides outside the gene matches: 3. The CDR3 consists of 13 residues. The germline CDR1 and CDR2 sequences are ENHRY and SYGVKD. CDR3 in DNA: TGTGCCATCAGAGGGACAGGAACCTACGAGCAGTACTTC. It yields the protein CAIRGTGTYEQYF.

This sequence joins TRBV4-1 and TRBJ1-2, with D uncertain. Germline CDR1 MGHRA, CDR2 YSYEKL. The V end lost 0 bases, the J end lost 0 bases, and 11 bases lay between the germline ends. The CDR3 has 16 amino acids. CDR3 bases: TGCGCCAGCAGCCAAGATCGCAAGATTTCTAACTATGGCTACACCTTC. Amino acids: CASSQDRKISNYGYTF.

The chain joins TRBV12-3 or TRBV12-4 to TRBJ1-2, with a tentative D call TRBD1 (5 bases). V gave up 5 bases and J gave up 8 bases, with 15 bases separating them. The CDR3 extends over 13 amino acids. CDR3 loop: CASSPGTTVGYTF. The CDR3 DNA follows: TGTGCCAGCAGTCCAGGGACTACCGTGGGCTACACCTTC.

This rearrangement joins TRBV19 to TRBJ2-6; possible D gene TRBD2, 6 bases. Germline CDR1 reads LNHDA; CDR2 reads SQIVND (reference sequence). V lost 3 bases and J 4 bases, leaving 10 bases between the germline ends. This CDR3 spans 15 amino acids. CDR3 in DNA: TGTGCCAGTAGTATGGGGGGATCCGGGGCCAACGTCCTGACTTTC. Amino acid sequence: CASSMGGSGANVLTF.

This clone was found once. The chain carries TRBV5-6 and TRBJ1-2; D possibly corresponds to TRBD1 (5 bases). Germline assignment: CDR1 SGHDT and CDR2 YYEEEE. The CDR3 sequence is 14 residues long. The V and J ends lost 4 bases and 4 bases respectively, with 14 bases between them. CDR3 sequence (DNA): TGTGCCAGCAGCGCTGGAGAGGGGATCTATGGCTACACCTTC. Amino acids: CASSAGEGIYGYTF.

This chain joins TRBV3-1 (or the pseudogene TRBV3-2) and TRBJ2-5; the D gene could be TRBD1 or TRBD2 (5 bases each). Germline V gene lookup returns CDR1 LGHDT and CDR2 YNNKEL (reference sequence). The CDR3 runs 16 residues. V shed 7 bases and J shed 7 bases, with 25 bases lying between them. The CDR3 here is CASKNGAKSGHGTQYF. The CDR3 nucleotides read TGTGCCAGCAAGAACGGGGCGAAAAGCGGACATGGGACCCAGTACTTC.

This clone has only a few counts. The J gene is TRBJ1-6, the V gene TRBV4-1; D unclear. Between the trimmed V and J ends, which lost 0 bases and 16 bases, there was a span of 13 bases. Germline CDR1 MGHRA, CDR2 YSYEKL. The CDR3 consists of 13 residues. Here the CDR3 reads CASSQDLETSLHF. DNA for the CDR3: TGCGCCAGCAGCCAAGATTTGGAGACGTCTCTCCACTTT.

The chain carries TRBV12-5 and TRBJ2-2; 7 bases fit TRBD1. Germline trimming cut 0 bases from V and 1 base from J; bases unmatched to any gene: 11. Germline CDR1 reads LGHNT; CDR2 reads FRNRAP. The CDR3 extends over 19 amino acids. The CDR3 loop reads CASGLVRSFDRVNTGELFF. CDR3 in DNA: TGTGCTAGTGGTTTGGTACGTAGTTTCGACAGGGTGAACACCGGGGAGCTGTTTTTT.

V is TRBV7-9 and J is TRBJ1-2; no clear D gene. The CDR3 length is 13 residues. V shed 5 bases and J shed 5 bases, with 12 bases lying between them. Germline values: CDR1 SEHNR, CDR2 FQNEAQ (reference sequence). The CDR3 nucleotides read TGTGCCAGCAGCCAGTCCCTGGGTTATGGCTACACCTTC. Translating it yields CASSQSLGYGYTF.